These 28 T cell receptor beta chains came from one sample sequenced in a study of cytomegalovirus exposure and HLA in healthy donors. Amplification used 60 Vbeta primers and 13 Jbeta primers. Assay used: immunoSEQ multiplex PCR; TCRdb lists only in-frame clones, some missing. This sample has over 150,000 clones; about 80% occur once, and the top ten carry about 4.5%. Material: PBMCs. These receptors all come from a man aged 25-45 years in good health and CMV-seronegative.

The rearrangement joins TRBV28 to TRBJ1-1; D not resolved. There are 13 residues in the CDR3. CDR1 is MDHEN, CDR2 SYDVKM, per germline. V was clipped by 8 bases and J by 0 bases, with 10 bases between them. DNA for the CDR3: TGTGCCAGCGCTCTCCTAATGAACACTGAAGCTTTCTTT. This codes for CASALLMNTEAFF.

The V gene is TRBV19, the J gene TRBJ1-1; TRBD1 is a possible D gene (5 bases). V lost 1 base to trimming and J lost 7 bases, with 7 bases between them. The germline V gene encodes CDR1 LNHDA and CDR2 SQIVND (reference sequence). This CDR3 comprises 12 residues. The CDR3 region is CASSIGQIEAFF. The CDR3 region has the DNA TGTGCCAGTAGTATAGGACAGATTGAAGCTTTCTTT. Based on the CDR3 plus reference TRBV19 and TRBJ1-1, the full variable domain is DGGITQSPKYLFRKEGQNVTLSCEQNLNHDAMYWYRQDPGQGLRLIYYSQIVNDFQKGDIAEGYSVSREKKESFPLTVTSAQKNPTAFYLCASSIGQIEAFFGQGTRLTVV.

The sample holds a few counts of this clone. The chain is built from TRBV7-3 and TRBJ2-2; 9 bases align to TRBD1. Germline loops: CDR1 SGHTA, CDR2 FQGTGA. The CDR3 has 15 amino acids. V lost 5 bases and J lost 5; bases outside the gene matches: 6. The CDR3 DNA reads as TGTGCCAGCAGCCCGGGACAGGGTATGACCGGGGAGCTGTTTTTT. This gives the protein CASSPGQGMTGELFF.

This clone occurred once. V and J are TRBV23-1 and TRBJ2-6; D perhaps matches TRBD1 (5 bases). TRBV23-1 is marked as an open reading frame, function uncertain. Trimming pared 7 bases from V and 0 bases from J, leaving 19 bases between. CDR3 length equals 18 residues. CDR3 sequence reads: CASMGLRQLPSGANVLTF. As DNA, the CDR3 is TGCGCCAGCATGGGCCTTAGACAGCTCCCCTCTGGGGCCAACGTCCTGACTTTC.

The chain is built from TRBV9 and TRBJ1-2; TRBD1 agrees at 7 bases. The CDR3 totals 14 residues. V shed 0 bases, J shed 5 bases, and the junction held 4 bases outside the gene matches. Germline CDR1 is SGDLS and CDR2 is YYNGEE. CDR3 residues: CASSVEDRPYGYTF. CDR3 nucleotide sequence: TGTGCCAGCAGCGTAGAGGACAGGCCATATGGCTACACCTTC.

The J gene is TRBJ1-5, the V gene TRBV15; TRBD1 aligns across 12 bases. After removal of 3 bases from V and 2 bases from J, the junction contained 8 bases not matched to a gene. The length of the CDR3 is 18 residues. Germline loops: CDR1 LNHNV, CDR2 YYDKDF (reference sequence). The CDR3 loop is CATSRGQGANVGNQPQHF. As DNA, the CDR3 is TGTGCCACCAGCAGGGGACAGGGGGCTAATGTAGGCAATCAGCCCCAGCATTTT.

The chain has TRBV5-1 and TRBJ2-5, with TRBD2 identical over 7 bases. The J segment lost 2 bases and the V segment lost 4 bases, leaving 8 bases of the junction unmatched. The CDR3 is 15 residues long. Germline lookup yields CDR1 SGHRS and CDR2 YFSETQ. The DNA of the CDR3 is TGCGCCAGCAGCGTCCAAGGCGGGGGTCAAGAGACCCAGTACTTC. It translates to CASSVQGGGQETQYF.

In DNA, the CDR3 is TGTGCCAGTAGTCACCGGGACAGGGGGCGTAGCTACACCTTC. This translates into CASSHRDRGRSYTF. V usage is TRBV19 and J usage is TRBJ1-2; 12 nucleotides line up with TRBD1. V was pared by 5 bases and J by 9 bases, with 7 bases of the junction left unmatched. Germline V CDR1 and CDR2: LNHDA, SQIVND (reference sequence). The CDR3 consists of 14 residues.

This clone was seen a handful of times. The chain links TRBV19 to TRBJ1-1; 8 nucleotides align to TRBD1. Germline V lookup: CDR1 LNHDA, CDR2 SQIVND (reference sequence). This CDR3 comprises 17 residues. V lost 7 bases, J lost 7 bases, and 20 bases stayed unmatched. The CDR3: CASILGGQGAGKGEAFF. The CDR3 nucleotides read TGTGCCAGTATCCTCGGTGGGCAGGGGGCCGGAAAGGGTGAAGCTTTCTTT. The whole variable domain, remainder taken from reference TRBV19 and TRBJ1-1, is DGGITQSPKYLFRKEGQNVTLSCEQNLNHDAMYWYRQDPGQGLRLIYYSQIVNDFQKGDIAEGYSVSREKKESFPLTVTSAQKNPTAFYLCASILGGQGAGKGEAFFGQGTRLTVV.

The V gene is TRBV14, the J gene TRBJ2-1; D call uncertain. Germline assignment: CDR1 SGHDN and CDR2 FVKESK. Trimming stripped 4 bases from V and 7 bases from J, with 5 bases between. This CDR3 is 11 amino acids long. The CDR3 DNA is TGTGCCAGCAGCCGTCTTAATGAGCAGTTCTTC. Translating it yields CASSRLNEQFF.

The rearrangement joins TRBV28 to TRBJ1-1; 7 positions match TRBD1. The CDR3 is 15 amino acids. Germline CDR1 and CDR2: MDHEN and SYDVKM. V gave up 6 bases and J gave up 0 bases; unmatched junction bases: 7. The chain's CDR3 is CASSDNRGMNTEAFF. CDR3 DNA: TGTGCCAGCAGCGACAACAGGGGTATGAACACTGAAGCTTTCTTT.

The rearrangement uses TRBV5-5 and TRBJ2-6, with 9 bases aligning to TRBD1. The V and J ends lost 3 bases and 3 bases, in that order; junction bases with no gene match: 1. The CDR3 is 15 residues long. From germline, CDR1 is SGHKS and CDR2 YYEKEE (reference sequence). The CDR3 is CASSSTGGGANVLTF. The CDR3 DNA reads TGTGCCAGCAGCTCGACAGGGGGTGGGGCCAACGTCCTGACTTTC. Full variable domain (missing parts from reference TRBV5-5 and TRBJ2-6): DAGVTQSPTHLIKTRGQQVTLRCSPISGHKSVSWYQQVLGQGPQFIFQYYEKEERGRGNFPDRFSARQFPNYSSELNVNALLLGDSALYLCASSSTGGGANVLTFGAGSRLTVL.

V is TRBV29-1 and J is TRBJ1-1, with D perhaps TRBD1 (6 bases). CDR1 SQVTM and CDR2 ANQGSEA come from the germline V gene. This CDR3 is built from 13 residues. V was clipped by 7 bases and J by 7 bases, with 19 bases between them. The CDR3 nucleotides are TGCAGCGCTGGAAACAGGGCGATTTTTGAAGCTTTCTTT. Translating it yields CSAGNRAIFEAFF.

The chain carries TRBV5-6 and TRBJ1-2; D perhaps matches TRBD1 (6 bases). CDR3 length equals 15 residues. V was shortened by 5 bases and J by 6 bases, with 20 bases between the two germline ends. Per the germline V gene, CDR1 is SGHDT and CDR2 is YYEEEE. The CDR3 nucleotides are TGTGCCAGCAGAGAGACGGACAGTGATTATGATGGCTACACCTTC. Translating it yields CASRETDSDYDGYTF. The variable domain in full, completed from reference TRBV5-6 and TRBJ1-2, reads DAGVTQSPTHLIKTRGQQVTLRCSPKSGHDTVSWYQQALGQGPQFIFQYYEEEERQRGNFPDRFSGHQFPNYSSELNVNALLLGDSALYLCASRETDSDYDGYTFGSGTRLTVV.

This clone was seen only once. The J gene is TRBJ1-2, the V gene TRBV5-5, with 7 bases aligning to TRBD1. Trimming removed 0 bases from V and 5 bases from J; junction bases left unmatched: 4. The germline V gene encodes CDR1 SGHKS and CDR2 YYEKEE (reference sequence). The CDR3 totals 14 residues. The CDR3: CASSLEDRRYGYTF. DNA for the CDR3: TGTGCCAGCAGCTTGGAGGACAGGCGGTATGGCTACACCTTC.

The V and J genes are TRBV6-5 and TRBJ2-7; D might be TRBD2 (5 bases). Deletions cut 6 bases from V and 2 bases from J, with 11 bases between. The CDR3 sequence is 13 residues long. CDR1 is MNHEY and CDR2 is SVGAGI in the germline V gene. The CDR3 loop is CASRASGTYEQYF. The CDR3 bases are TGTGCCAGCAGGGCCTCCGGGACCTACGAGCAGTACTTC.

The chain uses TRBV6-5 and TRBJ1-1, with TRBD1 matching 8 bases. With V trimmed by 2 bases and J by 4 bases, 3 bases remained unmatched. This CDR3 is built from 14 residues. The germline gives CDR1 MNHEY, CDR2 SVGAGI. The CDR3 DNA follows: TGTGCCAGCAGTTACGGCACAGGGGGCACTGAAGCTTTCTTT. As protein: CASSYGTGGTEAFF.

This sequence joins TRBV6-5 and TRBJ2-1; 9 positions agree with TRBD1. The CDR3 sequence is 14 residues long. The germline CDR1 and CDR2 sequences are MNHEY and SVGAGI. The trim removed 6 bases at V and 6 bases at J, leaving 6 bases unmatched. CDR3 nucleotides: TGTGCCAGCAGCTCCGGGACAGGGCTCAATGAGCAGTTCTTC. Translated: CASSSGTGLNEQFF.

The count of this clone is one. In nucleotides, the CDR3 is TGTGCCAGCAGTTTTAATATCGGCTCTGGGGCCAACGTCCTGACTTTC. This sequence encodes CASSFNIGSGANVLTF. The chain carries TRBV27 and TRBJ2-6; D remains ambiguous. This CDR3 spans 16 amino acids. Trimming removed 3 bases from V and 0 bases from J, with 9 bases in between. Germline lookup yields CDR1 MNHEY and CDR2 SMNVEV (reference sequence). Full variable domain (remainder filled in from reference TRBV27 and TRBJ2-6): EAQVTQNPRYLITVTGKKLTVTCSQNMNHEYMSWYRQDPGLGLRQIYYSMNVEVTDKGDVPEGYKVSRKEKRNFPLILESPSPNQTSLYFCASSFNIGSGANVLTFGAGSRLTVL.

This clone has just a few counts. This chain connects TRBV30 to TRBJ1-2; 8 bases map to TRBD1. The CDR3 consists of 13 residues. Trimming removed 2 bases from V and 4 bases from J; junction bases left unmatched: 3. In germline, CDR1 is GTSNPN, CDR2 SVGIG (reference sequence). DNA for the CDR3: TGTGCCTGGAGTACCCAGGGGGCCTATGGCTACACCTTC. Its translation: CAWSTQGAYGYTF.

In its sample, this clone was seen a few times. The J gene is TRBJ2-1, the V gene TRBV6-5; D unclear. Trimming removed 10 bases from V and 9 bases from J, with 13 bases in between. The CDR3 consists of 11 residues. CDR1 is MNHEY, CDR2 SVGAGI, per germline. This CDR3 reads CATLVLPEQFF. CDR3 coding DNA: TGTGCCACCCTAGTACTCCCTGAGCAGTTCTTC.

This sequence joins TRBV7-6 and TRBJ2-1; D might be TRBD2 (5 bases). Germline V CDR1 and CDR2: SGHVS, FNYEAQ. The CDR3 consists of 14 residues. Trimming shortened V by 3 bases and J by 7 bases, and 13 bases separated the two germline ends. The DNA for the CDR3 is TGTGCCAGCAGCTTCTCCGGGATGGGTAATGAGCAGTTCTTC. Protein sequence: CASSFSGMGNEQFF.

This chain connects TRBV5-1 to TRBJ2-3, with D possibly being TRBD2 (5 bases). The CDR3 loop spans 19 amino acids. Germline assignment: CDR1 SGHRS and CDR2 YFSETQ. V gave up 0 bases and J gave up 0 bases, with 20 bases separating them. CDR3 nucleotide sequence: TGCGCCAGCAGCTTGGCCGAAAAGCTACTAGGGTCTAGCACAGATACGCAGTATTTT. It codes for CASSLAEKLLGSSTDTQYF. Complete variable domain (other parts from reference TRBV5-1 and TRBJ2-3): KAGVTQTPRYLIKTRGQQVTLSCSPISGHRSVSWYQQTPGQGLQFLFEYFSETQRNKGNFPGRFSGRQFSNSRSEMNVSTLELGDSALYLCASSLAEKLLGSSTDTQYFGPGTRLTVL.

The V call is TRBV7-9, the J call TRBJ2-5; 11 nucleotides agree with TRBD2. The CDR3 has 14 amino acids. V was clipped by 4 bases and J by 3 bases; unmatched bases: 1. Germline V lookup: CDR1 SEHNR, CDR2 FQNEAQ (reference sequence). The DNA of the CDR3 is TGTGCCAGCAGCTCGGGACTAGCGGAAGAGACCCAGTACTTC. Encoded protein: CASSSGLAEETQYF.

The CDR3 DNA sequence: TGTGCCAGCAGTTACTCGGGGGGAGATACGCAGTATTTT. Translated: CASSYSGGDTQYF. This rearrangement joins TRBV6-5 to TRBJ2-3, with D perhaps matching TRBD2 (6 bases). CDR1 and CDR2 from the germline V gene are MNHEY and SVGAGI. Trimming shortened V by 0 bases and J by 5 bases, and 6 bases separated the two germline ends. The CDR3 length is 13 residues.

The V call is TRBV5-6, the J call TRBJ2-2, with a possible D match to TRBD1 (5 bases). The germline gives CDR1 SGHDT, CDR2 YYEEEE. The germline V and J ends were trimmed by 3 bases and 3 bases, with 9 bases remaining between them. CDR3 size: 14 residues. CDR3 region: CASSSGRDTGELFF. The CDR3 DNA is TGTGCCAGCAGCTCAGGCAGGGACACCGGGGAGCTGTTTTTT.

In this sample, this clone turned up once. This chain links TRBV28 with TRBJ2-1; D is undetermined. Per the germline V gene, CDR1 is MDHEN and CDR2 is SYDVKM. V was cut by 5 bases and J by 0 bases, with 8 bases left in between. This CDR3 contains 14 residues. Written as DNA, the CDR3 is TGTGCCAGCAGTCCGAGGCACTCCTACAATGAGCAGTTCTTC. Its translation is CASSPRHSYNEQFF. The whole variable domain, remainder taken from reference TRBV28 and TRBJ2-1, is DVKVTQSSRYLVKRTGEKVFLECVQDMDHENMFWYRQDPGLGLRLIYFSYDVKMKEKGDIPEGYSVSREKKERFSLILESASTNQTSMYLCASSPRHSYNEQFFGPGTRLTVL.

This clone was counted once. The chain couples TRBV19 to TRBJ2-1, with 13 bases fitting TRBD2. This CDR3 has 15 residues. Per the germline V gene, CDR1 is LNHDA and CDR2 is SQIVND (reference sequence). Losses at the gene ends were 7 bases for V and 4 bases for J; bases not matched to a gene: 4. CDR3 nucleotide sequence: TGTGCCAGTACCGAGGGACTAGCGGGGTACAATGAGCAGTTCTTC. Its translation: CASTEGLAGYNEQFF. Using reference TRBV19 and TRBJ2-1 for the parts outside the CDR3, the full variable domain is DGGITQSPKYLFRKEGQNVTLSCEQNLNHDAMYWYRQDPGQGLRLIYYSQIVNDFQKGDIAEGYSVSREKKESFPLTVTSAQKNPTAFYLCASTEGLAGYNEQFFGPGTRLTVL.